This T cell receptor (beta chain) was captured by sequencing in a study of blood T cell repertoires in COVID-19. Study-wide background: COVID-19 samples collected from the United States, Italy and Spain covered acute and convalescent phases. PBMCs, B-cell-depleted T cells, or T cells were the source of the cDNA or gDNA that made up the material.

Trimming pared 3 bases from V and 8 bases from J, leaving 9 bases between. Germline lookup yields CDR1 SGDLS and CDR2 YYNGEE. This CDR3 is built from 12 residues. In the authors' methods: Amplification of reference gene primers was used by the study to estimate nucleated cell counts. Profiling relied on immunoSEQ multiplex PCR, and the TCRdb table lists in-frame clones only, not all of them. For V, J and clone size, that table is used; D and trimming come from the DNA. This sample yields some 130,000 clones, of which approximately 78% are seen a single time; roughly 9.8% belongs to the top ten. This receptor was obtained from a man between 60 and 75 years old who had recovered from COVID-19. The specimen was peripheral blood. V usage is TRBV9 and J usage is TRBJ1-5; a weak D match, TRBD1 (6 bases). The CDR3 sequence: CASSAGDKPQHF. CDR3 nucleotide sequence: TGTGCCAGCAGCGCCGGGGACAAGCCCCAGCATTTT.